This TCR beta chain was sequenced for a study of T cells in narcolepsy. About the study: Enrolled donors included narcolepsy type 1 or type 2 patients and healthy controls.

Sequenced by immunoSEQ multiplex PCR; TCRdb stores in-frame clones only, minus some. The sample has over 25,000 clones; around three quarters are singletons. For this clone: Its antigen is currently unknown.

Study outcomes and limitations: In some patient and control memory CD4+ samples, autoreactive clones were absent. HCRT-specific and TRIB2-specific autoreactive clonotypes appeared among same-patient CSF and blood CD4+ clonotypes.

This CDR3 is 12 amino acids long. The clonotype was recovered from a human donor in good health. Sequencing was carried out using memory (CD45RA-) CD4+ T cells from blood. This chain connects TRBV12-1 to TRBJ2-1; the D call TRBD1 from the table was never checked on the DNA. TRBV12-1 is deemed a pseudogene. The DNA for the CDR3 is TGTGCCAGCAGCACGCAGTATCATGAGCAGTTCTTC. Its translation: CASSTQYHEQFF.